The TCR beta chain under discussion was sequenced for a study of blood T cells in healthy people across ages (dated by TCRdb to between 2014 and 2016). With respect to the entire study: In model experiments, roughly one uniquely barcoded TCR beta cDNA molecule per two T cells was captured by template switching. To avoid experimental bias, donors of different ages were spread randomly across the sequencing lanes. Four age groups were formed from the donors: young (average about 16 years), middle-aged (around 41), aged (roughly 59) and long-lived (roughly 88). Using the same blood draw, the study looked at two additional independent replicas of 1 million unique cDNA reads for two donors, one aged 18 to 30 and the other aged 80 or older. Using deep sequencing normalized with unique cDNA molecular identifiers, the study measured how TCR beta repertoire diversity changes with age.

V and J are truncated by 10 bases and 0 bases respectively, leaving an intervening sequence of 13 bases. CDR1 and CDR2 (ENHRY, SYGVKD) derive from the germline V gene. The CDR3 numbers 13 residues from cysteine through phenylalanine. Only the CDR3 part of the read is kept: 39 bases, read in frame from the first base. Donors were about 36 systemically healthy Caucasian individuals from Russia aged roughly 6 to 100 years. Ten milliliters of peripheral blood were collected from each donor into EDTA-treated Vacutainer tubes. PBMCs were isolated by Ficoll-Paque density-gradient centrifugation, with at least 6 million obtained per sample. Total RNA was extracted from PBMCs with Trizol reagent, with at least 5 micrograms obtained per sample. For every donor, flow cytometry on a PBMC aliquot measured the percentage of naive CD45RAhigh/CD27high T cells. Library creation used 5' RACE. Sequenced on an Illumina HiSeq 2500. A second about 7 to 12 cycle PCR used a sample-barcoded 5' primer and a J-beta primer mix. Each TCR beta cDNA molecule received a unique molecular identifier from a template-switch 5' adaptor carrying 12 random nucleotides. At least 2.5 million CDR3-containing paired-end reads were obtained from each sample. The Mint cDNA synthesis kit, primed by a TRBC-specific oligonucleotide, was used to synthesize first-strand cDNA from all RNA. All cDNA was treated with uracil-DNA glycosylase and then went through a first 18-cycle PCR with the universal primers M1SS and BC2_uni_R. The source study handled its data this way. Each sample was normalized by randomly selecting 1 million high-quality reads, each carrying a distinct molecular identifier. Instead of being binned into consensus sequences, reads that shared molecular identifiers were thrown out. MiTCR, run with a Q25 quality threshold and the strictest error-elimination algorithm, handled CDR3 identification, clonotype clustering and error correction. A nonparametric unseen species model with Euler transformation was used to estimate a lower bound on total TCR beta diversity. The public reads were reanalyzed by TCRdb: fastp trimming at Q25, MiXCR alignment, in-frame beta chains only. Rows are combined by CDR3 protein, so each entry shows the most common genes and DNA. TCRdb, rather than the study authors, made the V and J calls. This sample comprises about 830,000 distinct CDR3 sequences, 55% to 75% of them detected only once. Clones ranked in the top ten supply about 20% of the sample.

What the work shows at the level of the full study, not this receptor alone: The CMV infection status of donors was not known, potentially confounding age-related changes in expanded clonotypes. Compared with the aged group, the long-lived group had more naive CD4+ T cells, fewer expanded clones and increased TCR diversity, suggesting age selection. Total diversity estimates from one million sequenced T cells were considered lower bounds and underestimates. Bulk unsorted PBMC profiling prevented conclusive comparison of naive and antigen-experienced compartments. As age increased, observed TCR beta diversity per million T cells dropped in a roughly linear way, and a significant reduction was already evident by age 40. There was a strong correlation between observed TCR beta diversity and the percentage of naive T cells measured by flow cytometry.

There are many counts of this clonotype. Its specific antigen is unknown. Base quality data are lacking; no much larger clone is found one base away. The chain is made from TRBV10-3 and TRBJ2-7, with TRBD1 as a weak D call on 5 bases. The TCR was taken from a man younger than 40 in good health. Sequenced input: blood. CDR3 region: CATLDTDSYEQYF. The base sequence is TGTGCCACCCTGGACACAGACTCCTACGAGCAGTACTTC.